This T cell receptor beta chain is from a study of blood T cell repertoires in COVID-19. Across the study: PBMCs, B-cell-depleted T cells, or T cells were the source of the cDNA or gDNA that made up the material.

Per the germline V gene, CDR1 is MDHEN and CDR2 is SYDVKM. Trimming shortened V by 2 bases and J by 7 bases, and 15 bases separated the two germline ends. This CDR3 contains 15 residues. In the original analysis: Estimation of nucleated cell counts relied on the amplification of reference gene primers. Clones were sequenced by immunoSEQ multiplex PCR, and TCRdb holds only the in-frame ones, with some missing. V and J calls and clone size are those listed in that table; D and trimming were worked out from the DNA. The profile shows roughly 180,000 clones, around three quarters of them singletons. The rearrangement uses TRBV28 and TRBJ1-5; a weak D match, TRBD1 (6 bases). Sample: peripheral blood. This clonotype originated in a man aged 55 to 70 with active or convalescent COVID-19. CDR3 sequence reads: CASSLSAGAWQPQHF. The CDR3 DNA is TGTGCCAGCAGTTTAAGTGCAGGGGCGTGGCAGCCCCAGCATTTT.